The rows below give T cell receptor beta chains drawn from one sample of a study of OX40 agonist ivuxolimab in advanced cancers. Sequencing was performed with immunoSEQ multiplex PCR; in TCRdb, only in-frame clones are kept and a portion is missing. The data show some 110,000 clones, with around 93% seen just once and about 0.15% held by the top ten. The specimen comprised CD4+ or CD8+ T cells sorted from blood, sampled in a trial of the OX40 agonist ivuxolimab. All receptors come from an adult with an advanced solid tumor such as melanoma, head and neck, liver or kidney cancer. Each CDR3 is given with its conserved first and last residue. D genes are given only for firm matches. Only part of the rows carry a size: once, few, many, or a class if the clone is expanded.

v_call: TRBV18; j_call: TRBJ2-5; clone_size: NA; d_call: TRBD1; cdr3_aa: CASSLTQGYQETQYF; cdr3_nt: TGTGCCAGCTCACTCACACAGGGGTACCAAGAGACCCAGTACTTC
v_call: TRBV28; j_call: TRBJ1-6; clone_size: NA; d_call: NA; cdr3_aa: CASGPPADNSPLHF; cdr3_nt: TGTGCCAGCGGCCCCCCAGCAGATAATTCACCCCTCCACTTT
v_call: TRBV10-2; j_call: TRBJ2-7; clone_size: NA; d_call: NA; cdr3_aa: CASKSNSYEQYF; cdr3_nt: TGCGCCAGCAAATCAAATTCCTACGAGCAGTACTTC
v_call: TRBV4-3; j_call: TRBJ2-2; clone_size: NA; d_call: NA; cdr3_aa: CASSQEAGTGPGELFF; cdr3_nt: TGCGCCAGCAGCCAAGAGGCAGGGACTGGGCCCGGGGAGCTGTTTTTT
v_call: TRBV18; j_call: TRBJ1-2; clone_size: NA; d_call: TRBD1; cdr3_aa: CASSSGQGYGYTF; cdr3_nt: TGTGCCAGCTCATCGGGACAGGGGTATGGCTACACCTTC
v_call: TRBV7-9; j_call: TRBJ1-2; clone_size: few; d_call: NA; cdr3_aa: CASSLEPNYGYTF; cdr3_nt: TGTGCCAGCAGCTTAGAACCCAACTATGGCTACACCTTC
v_call: TRBV28; j_call: TRBJ1-1; clone_size: NA; d_call: TRBD1; cdr3_aa: CASSFADRVNTEAFF; cdr3_nt: TGTGCCAGCAGTTTCGCCGACAGGGTGAACACTGAAGCTTTCTTT
v_call: TRBV9; j_call: TRBJ2-3; clone_size: NA; d_call: NA; cdr3_aa: CASSVPGTDTRYF; cdr3_nt: TGTGCCAGCAGCGTCCCAGGAACAGATACGCGGTATTTT
v_call: TRBV5-4; j_call: TRBJ1-3; clone_size: NA; d_call: NA; cdr3_aa: CASSPADGNTIYF; cdr3_nt: TGTGCCAGCAGCCCAGCCGATGGAAACACCATATATTTT
v_call: TRBV19; j_call: TRBJ1-2; clone_size: NA; d_call: NA; cdr3_aa: CASSQLAGPNYGYTF; cdr3_nt: TGTGCCAGTAGTCAATTAGCAGGACCTAACTATGGCTACACCTTC
v_call: TRBV27; j_call: TRBJ2-5; clone_size: NA; d_call: NA; cdr3_aa: CASSSAGTTGETQYF; cdr3_nt: TGTGCCAGCAGTTCAGCCGGGACAACTGGGGAGACCCAGTACTTC
v_call: TRBV19; j_call: TRBJ2-3; clone_size: NA; d_call: NA; cdr3_aa: CASSIRIADYTDTQYF; cdr3_nt: TGTGCCAGTAGTATCAGAATAGCGGACTACACAGATACGCAGTATTTT
v_call: TRBV6-5; j_call: TRBJ2-4; clone_size: NA; d_call: NA; cdr3_aa: CASRSRVAKNIQYF; cdr3_nt: TGTGCCAGCAGGTCCAGGGTAGCCAAAAACATTCAGTACTTC
v_call: TRBV28; j_call: TRBJ1-1; clone_size: NA; d_call: TRBD1; cdr3_aa: CASSHPGTGGPEAFF; cdr3_nt: TGTGCCAGCAGCCATCCCGGGACAGGGGGACCTGAAGCTTTCTTT
v_call: TRBV18; j_call: TRBJ1-1; clone_size: NA; d_call: NA; cdr3_aa: CASLGRQTNTEAFF; cdr3_nt: TGTGCCAGCTTGGGCAGACAGACGAACACTGAAGCTTTCTTT
v_call: TRBV19; j_call: TRBJ2-3; clone_size: NA; d_call: NA; cdr3_aa: CASSIESRSGDTQYF; cdr3_nt: TGTGCCAGTAGTATAGAGTCCAGGTCGGGTGATACGCAGTATTTT
v_call: TRBV5-6; j_call: TRBJ2-1; clone_size: NA; d_call: TRBD2; cdr3_aa: CASSLGGTSGYYNEQFF; cdr3_nt: TGTGCCAGCAGCTTGGGAGGGACTAGCGGGTATTACAATGAGCAGTTCTTC
v_call: TRBV28; j_call: TRBJ2-7; clone_size: NA; d_call: TRBD1; cdr3_aa: CASSRLWDRGPYEQYF; cdr3_nt: TGTGCCAGCAGTCGACTGTGGGACAGGGGTCCCTACGAGCAGTACTTC
v_call: TRBV7-9; j_call: TRBJ1-2; clone_size: once; d_call: TRBD1; cdr3_aa: CASSQLRTGWVDGYTF; cdr3_nt: TGTGCCAGCAGCCAACTCCGGACAGGGTGGGTGGATGGCTACACCTTC
v_call: TRBV14; j_call: TRBJ2-1; clone_size: few; d_call: NA; cdr3_aa: CASSQGRGYNEQFF; cdr3_nt: TGTGCCAGCAGCCAAGGCCGGGGCTACAATGAGCAGTTCTTC
v_call: TRBV28; j_call: TRBJ1-4; clone_size: NA; d_call: NA; cdr3_aa: CASSTTGRNEKLFF; cdr3_nt: TGTGCCAGCAGTACCACAGGGAGGAATGAAAAACTGTTTTTT
v_call: TRBV7-6; j_call: TRBJ2-3; clone_size: NA; d_call: NA; cdr3_aa: CASSLSADTQYF; cdr3_nt: TGTGCCAGCAGCTTAAGCGCAGATACGCAGTATTTT
v_call: TRBV9; j_call: TRBJ1-3; clone_size: NA; d_call: TRBD1; cdr3_aa: CASSVGGQGTGNTIYF; cdr3_nt: TGTGCCAGCAGCGTAGGGGGACAGGGTACTGGAAACACCATATATTTT
v_call: TRBV28; j_call: TRBJ1-1; clone_size: NA; d_call: NA; cdr3_aa: CASSHPAPSRNTEAFF; cdr3_nt: TGTGCCAGCAGTCACCCGGCCCCCTCGAGGAACACTGAAGCTTTCTTT
v_call: TRBV10-3; j_call: TRBJ1-1; clone_size: once; d_call: NA; cdr3_aa: CAISVDNTEAFF; cdr3_nt: TGTGCCATCAGCGTAGACAATACTGAAGCTTTCTTT
v_call: TRBV7-7; j_call: TRBJ2-3; clone_size: NA; d_call: NA; cdr3_aa: CASSLSSGFTDTQYF; cdr3_nt: TGTGCCAGCAGCTTAAGCTCGGGTTTTACAGATACGCAGTATTTT
v_call: TRBV5-1; j_call: TRBJ1-4; clone_size: NA; d_call: NA; cdr3_aa: CASSLGPGGEKLFF; cdr3_nt: TGCGCCAGCAGCTTGGGCCCCGGGGGTGAAAAACTGTTTTTT
v_call: TRBV18; j_call: TRBJ1-1; clone_size: NA; d_call: NA; cdr3_aa: CASSPRAVENTEAFF; cdr3_nt: TGTGCCAGCTCACCACGGGCGGTGGAGAACACTGAAGCTTTCTTT
v_call: TRBV6-4; j_call: TRBJ1-6; clone_size: NA; d_call: NA; cdr3_aa: CASSAGYNSPLHF; cdr3_nt: TGTGCCAGCAGTGCAGGTTATAATTCACCCCTCCACTTT
v_call: TRBV5-5; j_call: TRBJ2-3; clone_size: NA; d_call: NA; cdr3_aa: CASSWQGRGTDTQYF; cdr3_nt: TGTGCCAGCAGCTGGCAGGGGAGAGGGACAGATACGCAGTATTTT
v_call: TRBV7-2; j_call: TRBJ1-6; clone_size: NA; d_call: TRBD1; cdr3_aa: CASSLVQGAFGSPLHF; cdr3_nt: TGTGCCAGCAGCCTCGTACAGGGGGCCTTTGGTTCACCCCTCCACTTT
v_call: TRBV25-1; j_call: TRBJ2-7; clone_size: NA; d_call: NA; cdr3_aa: CASSVQEYEQYF; cdr3_nt: TGTGCCAGCAGTGTACAGGAATACGAGCAGTACTTC
v_call: TRBV10-1; j_call: TRBJ2-4; clone_size: NA; d_call: NA; cdr3_aa: CASSDRREGVAKNIQYF; cdr3_nt: TGCGCCAGCAGTGATAGAAGGGAGGGGGTAGCCAAAAACATTCAGTACTTC
v_call: TRBV4-2; j_call: TRBJ1-3; clone_size: NA; d_call: NA; cdr3_aa: CASSLTDTFSGNTIYF; cdr3_nt: TGTGCCAGCAGCCTGACGGACACCTTCTCTGGAAACACCATATATTTT
v_call: TRBV18; j_call: TRBJ2-3; clone_size: NA; d_call: NA; cdr3_aa: CASSTRDVGTDTQYF; cdr3_nt: TGTGCCAGCTCCACCCGGGACGTCGGCACAGATACGCAGTATTTT
v_call: TRBV2; j_call: TRBJ1-1; clone_size: NA; d_call: NA; cdr3_aa: CASRVMNTEAFF; cdr3_nt: TGTGCCAGCAGGGTAATGAACACTGAAGCTTTCTTT
v_call: TRBV28; j_call: TRBJ2-1; clone_size: NA; d_call: TRBD2; cdr3_aa: CASRLSGTSGGHYNEQFF; cdr3_nt: TGTGCCAGCAGGCTATCCGGGACTAGCGGGGGGCACTACAATGAGCAGTTCTTC
v_call: TRBV9; j_call: TRBJ2-7; clone_size: NA; d_call: TRBD2; cdr3_aa: CASSAVAGGLYEQYF; cdr3_nt: TGTGCCAGCAGCGCTGTAGCGGGGGGACTCTACGAGCAGTACTTC
v_call: TRBV5-4; j_call: TRBJ2-3; clone_size: NA; d_call: NA; cdr3_aa: CASSLGGSTDTQYF; cdr3_nt: TGTGCCAGCAGCTTGGGCGGAAGCACAGATACGCAGTATTTT
v_call: TRBV25-1; j_call: TRBJ2-3; clone_size: once; d_call: NA; cdr3_aa: CASGGLDTQYF; cdr3_nt: TGTGCCAGCGGGGGATTAGATACGCAGTATTTT